The text below deals with one TCR beta chain. The length of the CDR3 is 14 residues. Germline lookup yields CDR1 MDHEN and CDR2 SYDVKM. J gave up 8 bases and V 6 bases, and 9 bases lay outside the gene matches. These data come from a study of shared clonotypes between healthy human individuals. Whole-study context: Three plates each covered CD4 naive and memory; CD8 naive two, CD8 memory one.

Sequencing was performed with immunoSEQ multiplex PCR; in TCRdb, only in-frame clones are kept and a portion is missing. Among about 2.4 million clones listed, approximately 93% were seen once. CD4+ cells underwent separation, giving CD45RA+ naive and CD45RA-negative memory subsets. The sample comprised naive CD4+ T cells from PBMCs. Indicated subset: CD45RA+ positively selected. The receptor was isolated from a man between 18 and 35 years old in good health. Some clones in this sample may be carry-over from other donors' samples. The rearrangement joins TRBV28 to TRBJ1-4; 7 bases are a match to TRBD1. CDR3 bases: TGTGCCAGCAGACAACCGGGACAGCCGGAAAAACTGTTTTTT. It encodes CASRQPGQPEKLFF.